There are a few counts of the clone carrying this TCR beta chain. Its antigen remains unidentified. This sample holds PBMCs from less than 11 ml fresh peripheral blood. CDR3 length: 14 amino acids. The germline V gene encodes CDR1 MNHEY and CDR2 SVGAGI. The V and J ends lost 0 bases and 2 bases respectively, with 7 bases between them. These data originate in a study of T cells in Graves' hyperthyroidism and ophthalmopathy. For the study at large: Staff took peripheral blood when the initial diagnosis was made, before any treatment began.

The study's findings and limits: Patients with ophthalmopathy were separated from those with stable hyperthyroidism by a 13 V-J model.

Using RNA transcripts as the source, TCR beta CDR3 regions were amplified. HTBI primers were the set used in a first-round RT-PCR of the TCR CDR3. TCRdb reprocessed the multiplex PCR reads with MiXCR, giving one entry per CDR3 protein. Among approximately 100,000 distinct CDR3 sequences listed, roughly 50% were seen once. V and J are TRBV6-5 and TRBJ1-1; D unclear. The receptor was isolated from a man aged 40-49 years with Graves' hyperthyroidism. The sequencing sample was made of blood. CDR3 protein: CASSYSGRNTEAFF. For the CDR3, the DNA is TGTGCCAGCAGTTACTCGGGCAGAAACACTGAAGCTTTCTTT.